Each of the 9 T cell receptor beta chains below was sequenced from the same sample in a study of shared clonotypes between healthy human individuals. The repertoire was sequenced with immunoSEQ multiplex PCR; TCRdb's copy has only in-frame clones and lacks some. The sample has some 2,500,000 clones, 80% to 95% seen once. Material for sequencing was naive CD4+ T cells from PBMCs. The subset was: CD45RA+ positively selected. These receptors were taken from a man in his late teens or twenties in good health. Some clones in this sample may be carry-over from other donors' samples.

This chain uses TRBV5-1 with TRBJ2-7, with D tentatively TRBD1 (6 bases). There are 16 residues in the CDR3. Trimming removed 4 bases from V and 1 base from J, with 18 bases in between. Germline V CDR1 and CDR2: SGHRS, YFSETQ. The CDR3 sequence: CASSRVSGTPSYEQYF. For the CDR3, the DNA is TGCGCCAGCAGCAGGGTCTCTGGGACACCATCCTACGAGCAGTACTTC.

CDR3 amino acids: CASSWTSGTQPSNTGELFF. The CDR3 DNA reads as TGTGCCAGCAGCTGGACTAGCGGGACTCAACCTTCGAACACCGGGGAGCTGTTTTTT. This sequence joins TRBV11-1 and TRBJ2-2, with 12 bases aligning to TRBD2. CDR1 is SGHAT and CDR2 is FQDESV in the germline V gene (reference sequence). V shed 4 bases, J shed 0 bases, and the junction held 9 bases outside the gene matches. There are 19 residues in the CDR3.

The DNA for the CDR3 is TGTGCCAGCAGCGTAGGGCCCCTCTACAATGAGCAGTTCTTC. It yields the protein CASSVGPLYNEQFF. The V and J genes are TRBV9 and TRBJ2-1; D unclear. Trimming shortened V by 0 bases and J by 3 bases, and 7 bases separated the two germline ends. This CDR3 has 14 residues. Per germline, CDR1 SGDLS and CDR2 YYNGEE.

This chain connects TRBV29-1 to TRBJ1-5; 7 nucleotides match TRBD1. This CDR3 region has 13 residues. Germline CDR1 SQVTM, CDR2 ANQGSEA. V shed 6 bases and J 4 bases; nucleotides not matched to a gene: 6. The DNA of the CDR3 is TGCAGCGTACGTTCAGGGGGGAATCAGCCCCAGCATTTT. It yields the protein CSVRSGGNQPQHF. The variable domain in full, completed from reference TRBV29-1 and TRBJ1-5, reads SAVISQKPSRDICQRGTSLTIQCQVDSQVTMMFWYRQQPGQSLTLIATANQGSEATYESGFVIDKFPISRPNLTFSTLTVSNMSPEDSSIYLCSVRSGGNQPQHFGDGTRLSIL.

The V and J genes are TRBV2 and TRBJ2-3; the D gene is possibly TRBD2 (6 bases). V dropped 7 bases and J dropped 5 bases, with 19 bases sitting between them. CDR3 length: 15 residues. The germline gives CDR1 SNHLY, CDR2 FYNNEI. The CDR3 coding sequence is TGTGCCAGCACCCTTTTGGGGGGAATAGGAGATACGCAGTATTTT. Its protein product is CASTLLGGIGDTQYF.

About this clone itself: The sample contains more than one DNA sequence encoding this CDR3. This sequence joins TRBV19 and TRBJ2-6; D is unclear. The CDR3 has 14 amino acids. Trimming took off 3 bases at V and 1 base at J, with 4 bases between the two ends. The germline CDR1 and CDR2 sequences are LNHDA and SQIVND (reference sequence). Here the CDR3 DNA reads TGTGCCAGTAGTATCGTGTCTGGGGCCAACGTCCTGACTTTC. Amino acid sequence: CASSIVSGANVLTF.

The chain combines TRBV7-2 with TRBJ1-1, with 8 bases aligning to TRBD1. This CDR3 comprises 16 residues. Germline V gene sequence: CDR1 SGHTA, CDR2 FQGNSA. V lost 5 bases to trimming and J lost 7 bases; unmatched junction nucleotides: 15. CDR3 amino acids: CASSQTPGGAGGEAFF. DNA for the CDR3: TGTGCCAGCAGCCAAACGCCAGGGGGCGCAGGGGGTGAAGCTTTCTTT.

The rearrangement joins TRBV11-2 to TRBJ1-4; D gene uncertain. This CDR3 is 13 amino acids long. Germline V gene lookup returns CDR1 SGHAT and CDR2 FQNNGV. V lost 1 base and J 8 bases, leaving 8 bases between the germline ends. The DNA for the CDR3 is TGTGCCAGCAGCTTAGTCCAGAGGGAAAAACTGTTTTTT. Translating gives CASSLVQREKLFF.

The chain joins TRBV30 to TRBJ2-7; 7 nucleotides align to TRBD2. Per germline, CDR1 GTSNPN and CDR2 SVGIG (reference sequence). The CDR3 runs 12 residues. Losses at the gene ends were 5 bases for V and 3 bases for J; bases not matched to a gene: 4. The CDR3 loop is CAWGEGYYEQYF. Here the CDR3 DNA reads TGTGCCTGGGGGGAGGGTTACTACGAGCAGTACTTC.